This TCR beta chain was recovered during a study of identifying expanded T cells in peripheral blood. Study outcomes and limitations: Technical replicates showed roughly 1.2 changed clones; around 2 weeks around 15; four weeks 19.

The method was immunoSEQ multiplex PCR; TCRdb's version includes in-frame clones alone and lacks a portion of them. Here the sample spans approximately 100,000 clones, around 88% being singletons. V lost 8 bases, J lost 6 bases, and 14 bases lay in between. Germline-derived CDR1 and CDR2 are MNHNS and SASEGT. The CDR3 runs 13 residues. As for this clone: Its antigen is still unknown.

The sequenced material came from blood. The TCR originated in a person aged 18 to 69 in good health. The chain couples TRBV6-1 to TRBJ1-5, with D perhaps TRBD1 (6 bases). This chain's CDR3 is CASVWGGLQPQHF. In DNA form, the CDR3 reads TGTGCCAGCGTCTGGGGGGGGCTTCAGCCCCAGCATTTT.